These 28 T cell receptor beta chains share one sample of origin, sequenced in a study of blood T cells in healthy people across ages. A second PCR, run for roughly 7 to 12 cycles, used a sample-barcoded 5' primer plus a J-beta primer mix. TCRdb itself ran the 5' RACE reads through MiXCR, one entry per CDR3 protein. The data show about a million distinct CDR3 sequences, around 48% seen once. The specimen was blood. These receptors were obtained from a man younger than 40 in good health.

This clonotype turned up a few times. V is TRBV10-3 and J is TRBJ1-1; TRBD1 agrees at 11 bases. V trimming: 3 bases; J trimming: 0 bases; junction bases outside the gene matches: 6. This CDR3 is built from 17 residues. Germline V CDR1 and CDR2: ENHRY, SYGVKD. CDR3 sequence: CAISDPGTGGMNTEAFF. The CDR3 coding sequence is TGTGCCATCAGTGATCCCGGGACAGGGGGAATGAACACTGAAGCTTTCTTT.

This clonotype turned up a few times. This sequence joins TRBV6-6 and TRBJ2-1; D is uncertain. Germline V gene data show CDR1 as MNHNY and CDR2 as SVGAGI (reference sequence). Trimming took off 6 bases at V and 5 bases at J, with 17 bases between the two ends. This CDR3 has 15 amino acids. The CDR3 DNA reads TGTGCCAGCAGCCTCTGGCAGGACCTTAACAATGAGCAGTTCTTC. It translates to CASSLWQDLNNEQFF.

This clonotype has just a few counts. V usage is TRBV6-1 and J usage is TRBJ1-2, with D perhaps matching TRBD1 (6 bases). The CDR3 loop spans 15 amino acids. Looked up from germline, CDR1 is MNHNS and CDR2 is SASEGT. V was shortened by 1 base and J by 5 bases, with 14 bases between the two germline ends. The DNA of the CDR3 is TGTGCCAGCAGTGAAGACAGGGCCCGACTTTATGGCTACACCTTC. Translation: CASSEDRARLYGYTF.

The chain is built from TRBV11-2 and TRBJ2-7, with 7 bases lining up with TRBD1. This CDR3 has 15 amino acids. Germline-derived CDR1 and CDR2 are SGHAT and FQNNGV. The V and J ends lost 1 base and 2 bases, in that order; junction bases with no gene match: 5. The CDR3 coding sequence is TGTGCCAGCAGCTTAGCTACAGGGGTCCCCTACGAGCAGTACTTC. Translating gives CASSLATGVPYEQYF.

This clonotype has only a few counts. The rearrangement joins TRBV5-1 to TRBJ2-1; D is possibly TRBD1 (5 bases). The J call may be incorrect, as the DNA end agrees better with TRBJ2-7. Germline CDR1 is SGHRS and CDR2 is YFSETQ. There are 15 residues in the CDR3. CDR3 in DNA: TGCGCCAGCAGCTGGGCGGCACAGGTGACCTACGAGCAGTACTTC. As protein: CASSWAAQVTYEQYF.

A few counts support this clonotype. CDR3 amino acids: CASSQDALAGDSYNEQFF. CDR3 sequence (DNA): TGCGCCAGCAGCCAAGATGCCCTAGCGGGGGACTCCTACAATGAGCAGTTCTTC. The J gene is TRBJ2-1, the V gene TRBV4-1, with 10 bases fitting TRBD2. Germline V gene sequence: CDR1 MGHRA, CDR2 YSYEKL. The CDR3 length is 18 residues. Losses at the gene ends were 0 bases for V and 0 bases for J; bases not matched to a gene: 5.

The V call is TRBV5-6, the J call TRBJ1-6; maybe TRBD1 (6 bases). Looked up from germline, CDR1 is SGHDT and CDR2 is YYEEEE. This CDR3 comprises 15 residues. Trimming shortened V by 4 bases and J by 9 bases, and 17 bases separated the two germline ends. CDR3 coding DNA: TGTGCCAGCAGCAGGGAACAGGGATTGGGTTCACCCCTCCACTTT. Residues: CASSREQGLGSPLHF.

This clonotype was picked up a small number of times. The rearrangement links TRBV12-3 or TRBV12-4 to TRBJ1-4, with 7 bases fitting TRBD1. This CDR3 contains 15 residues. After removal of 6 bases from V and 5 bases from J, the junction contained 9 bases not matched to a gene. CDR3 coding DNA: TGTGCCAGCAGCCTTGGGAACAGGGGCAATGAAAAACTGTTTTTT. This translates into CASSLGNRGNEKLFF.

As DNA, the CDR3 is TGTGCCAGCAGCCCCAATAGGGGAAAAGGGGCCAACGTCCTGACTTTC. Translated, it gives CASSPNRGKGANVLTF. The chain is built from TRBV5-6 and TRBJ2-6; tentative D call: TRBD1 (5 bases). Trimming stripped 4 bases from V and 4 bases from J, with 15 bases between. CDR1 is SGHDT and CDR2 is YYEEEE in the germline V gene. This CDR3 has 16 amino acids.

To note about this clonotype: Compared with germline, one end of the junction differs, possibly owing to a read error. The V call is TRBV5-1, the J call TRBJ2-3, with 15 bases aligning to TRBD2. Germline V gives CDR1 SGHRS, CDR2 YFSETQ. The CDR3 loop spans 16 amino acids. CDR3 amino acids: CASSPRTSGGADTQYF. In nucleotides, the CDR3 is TGTGCCAGCAGCCCTAGGACTAGCGGGGGGGCAGATACGCAGTATTTT. The full variable domain, its missing parts supplied by reference TRBV5-1 and TRBJ2-3, is KAGVTQTPRYLIKTRGQQVTLSCSPISGHRSVSWYQQTPGQGLQFLFEYFSETQRNKGNFPGRFSGRQFSNSRSEMNVSTLELGDSALYLCASSPRTSGGADTQYFGPGTRLTVL.

The chain carries TRBV4-1 and TRBJ1-5; D gene ambiguous. The length of the CDR3 is 13 residues. Germline values: CDR1 MGHRA, CDR2 YSYEKL. V was cut by 0 bases and J by 7 bases, with 7 bases left in between. The CDR3 sequence: CASSQDHWQPQHF. The CDR3 DNA sequence: TGCGCCAGCAGCCAAGATCATTGGCAGCCCCAGCATTTT.

The gene calls are TRBV28 and TRBJ1-6, with TRBD1 matching 7 bases. CDR1 is MDHEN, CDR2 SYDVKM, per germline. The CDR3 contains 18 residues. The J segment lost 5 bases and the V segment lost 1 base, leaving 11 bases of the junction unmatched. CDR3 region: CASSLSTNRGGDNSPLHF. CDR3 coding DNA: TGTGCCAGCAGTTTATCAACGAACAGGGGTGGAGATAATTCACCCCTCCACTTT.

This clonotype occurred a few times. The rearrangement joins TRBV20-1 to TRBJ2-5; D gene unclear. V was cut by 0 bases and J by 3 bases, with 8 bases left in between. The CDR3 sequence is 13 residues long. Germline V CDR1 and CDR2: DFQATT, SNEGSKA (reference sequence). In DNA, the CDR3 is TGCAGTGCTAGAGATCGAAGCAAAGAGACCCAGTACTTC. Its protein is CSARDRSKETQYF.

The chain carries TRBV20-1 and TRBJ1-1; 8 nucleotides line up with TRBD1. This CDR3 comprises 12 residues. Losses at the gene ends were 6 bases for V and 6 bases for J; bases not matched to a gene: 6. The germline CDR1 and CDR2 sequences are DFQATT and SNEGSKA (reference sequence). CDR3 loop: CSAGQGGAEAFF. Here the CDR3 DNA reads TGCAGTGCCGGACAGGGCGGGGCTGAAGCTTTCTTT.

This clonotype was detected a few times. The V and J genes are TRBV7-2 and TRBJ2-3; 7 positions agree with TRBD1. The CDR3 consists of 15 residues. Losses at the gene ends were 5 bases for V and 11 bases for J; bases not matched to a gene: 16. Germline V gene lookup returns CDR1 SGHTA and CDR2 FQGNSA. CDR3 sequence (DNA): TGTGCCAGCAGCCGGAATGCGGACAGGCGATGGGAGCAGTATTTT. This sequence encodes CASSRNADRRWEQYF.

The chain is built from TRBV5-6 and TRBJ2-4; 9 bases are a match to TRBD1. The J call may be in error: the DNA end matches TRBJ2-5 better. This CDR3 has 13 amino acids. CDR1 is SGHDT, CDR2 YYEEEE, per germline. The CDR3 protein is CASSRTGDETQYF. DNA of the CDR3: TGTGCCAGCAGCAGGACAGGGGATGAGACCCAGTACTTC.

Many counts were recorded for this clonotype. This CDR3 is CSVLKLAGDSYEQYF. DNA of the CDR3: TGCAGCGTTTTGAAGCTAGCGGGGGACTCCTACGAGCAGTACTTC. The rearrangement uses TRBV29-1 and TRBJ2-7; 10 bases line up with TRBD2. This CDR3 has 15 amino acids. Germline V gives CDR1 SQVTM, CDR2 ANQGSEA. Trimming removed 5 bases from V and 0 bases from J; junction bases left unmatched: 7.

The chain couples TRBV15 to TRBJ1-1, with D possibly TRBD1 on 5 matching bases. There are 17 residues in the CDR3. The V gene's germline CDR1 is LNHNV and CDR2 YYDKDF (reference sequence). Trimming shortened V by 0 bases and J by 0 bases, and 14 bases separated the two germline ends. The chain's CDR3 is CATSRDIGGGLNTEAFF. The CDR3 DNA follows: TGTGCCACCAGCAGAGATATCGGCGGGGGTCTGAACACTGAAGCTTTCTTT.

This clonotype appeared a few times. The CDR3 DNA is TGTGCCAGCAGCCAAGTGTCCGGGACAGTCATCACAGATACGCAGTATTTT. It translates to CASSQVSGTVITDTQYF. The chain has TRBV3-1 and TRBJ2-3; 7 positions agree with TRBD1. This CDR3 has 17 residues. Germline assignment: CDR1 LGHDT and CDR2 YNNKEL (reference sequence). Trimming removed 1 base from V and 2 bases from J; junction bases left unmatched: 9.

V and J are TRBV12-5 and TRBJ2-1; perhaps TRBD2 as D (6 bases). Trimming left V 1 base short and J 5 bases short, with 9 bases between. Germline V CDR1 and CDR2: LGHNT, FRNRAP. CDR3 length equals 14 residues. The CDR3 DNA is TGTGCTAGTGGTTTGGACGGGAGACACAATGAGCAGTTCTTC. Protein product: CASGLDGRHNEQFF.

Comments on this clonotype: A read error may account for a junction end that differs from germline. The J gene is TRBJ2-3, the V gene TRBV5-8; 7 bases are a match to TRBD1. Per germline, CDR1 SGHTS and CDR2 YDEGEE. CDR3 length: 15 amino acids. The CDR3: CAGSSRQGGTDTQYF. The CDR3 region has the DNA TGTGCCGGCAGCTCCAGACAGGGCGGGACAGATACGCAGTATTTT.

As concerns this clonotype: An end of the junction differs from the germline gene, which may be a read error. The chain uses TRBV7-9 and TRBJ2-1; TRBD1 matches 7 bases. The CDR3 contains 13 residues. Per the germline V gene, CDR1 is SEHNR and CDR2 is FQNEAQ (reference sequence). CDR3 coding DNA: TGTACCAGCAGCTTACCCGCCGGGACAGCGCAGTTCTTC. This sequence encodes CTSSLPAGTAQFF.

J is TRBJ2-3 and V is TRBV6-5, with D perhaps TRBD2 (7 bases). The CDR3 is 13 residues long. Germline loops: CDR1 MNHEY, CDR2 SVGAGI. Trimming removed 0 bases from V and 9 bases from J, with 10 bases in between. CDR3 residues: CASSYSKGGTQYF. In DNA, the CDR3 is TGTGCCAGCAGTTACTCGAAGGGGGGGACGCAGTATTTT.

V usage is TRBV2 and J usage is TRBJ1-1; D gene unclear. Germline assignment: CDR1 SNHLY and CDR2 FYNNEI. The ends were cut back, 7 bases at V and 5 bases at J, with 14 bases in the middle. The CDR3 is 13 amino acids. The CDR3 DNA reads as TGTGCCAGCATCGAGACCTGGAAGACTGAAGCTTTCTTT. Protein sequence: CASIETWKTEAFF.

This clonotype showed up just a few times. The V gene is TRBV10-3, the J gene TRBJ2-3; either TRBD1 or TRBD2 may fit D (5 bases each). The CDR3 is 13 amino acids. Germline CDR1 reads ENHRY; CDR2 reads SYGVKD. The ends were cut back, 9 bases at V and 4 bases at J, with 14 bases in the middle. CDR3 sequence: CAIGTMGADTQYF. CDR3 bases: TGTGCCATAGGGACGATGGGGGCAGATACGCAGTATTTT.

This sequence joins TRBV3-1 and TRBJ1-2; unclear D gene. This CDR3 has 15 residues. With 1 base removed from V and 0 bases from J, the gap between germline ends came to 9 bases. Germline assignment: CDR1 LGHDT and CDR2 YNNKEL (reference sequence). CDR3 in DNA: TGTGCCAGCAGCCAAGTTCCTGGAGCTAACTATGGCTACACCTTC. Translated: CASSQVPGANYGYTF.

Only a few counts were recorded for this clonotype. This chain joins TRBV5-6 and TRBJ2-1, with D unresolved. V gave up 3 bases and J gave up 3 bases, with 4 bases separating them. The CDR3 has 12 residues. Germline V gene sequence: CDR1 SGHDT, CDR2 YYEEEE. The CDR3 nucleotides read TGTGCCAGCAGCTGGGGCTACAATGAGCAGTTCTTC. Translated: CASSWGYNEQFF.

The chain is built from TRBV20-1 and TRBJ2-7; tentatively, D is TRBD2 (6 bases). This CDR3 has 12 amino acids. The ends were cut back, 2 bases at V and 4 bases at J, with 9 bases in the middle. Germline CDR1 and CDR2: DFQATT and SNEGSKA (reference sequence). CDR3 sequence: CSARFGTYEQYF. As DNA, the CDR3 is TGCAGTGCTAGATTCGGGACTTACGAGCAGTACTTC.